In its sample, the clone carrying this TCR beta chain was seen many times. Its antigen is undetermined. Losses at the gene ends were 3 bases for V and 1 base for J; bases not matched to a gene: 6. The CDR3 length is 16 residues. This sample was included in a study of blood T cells in healthy people across ages. It was with a sample-barcoded 5' primer and a J-beta primer mix that a second PCR of roughly 7 to 12 cycles was run. Each CDR3 protein gets one entry after TCRdb re-called the 5' RACE reads with MiXCR. This repertoire shows roughly 1,700,000 distinct CDR3 sequences, 28% found once; its top ten account for less than 9.5%. The study's findings and limits: Long-lived donors exceeded aged donors in naive CD4+ cells and diversity.

Extractions gave at least 5 micrograms of total RNA per sample. The V gene is TRBV12-3 or TRBV12-4, the J gene TRBJ1-2, with TRBD1 identical over 9 bases. The receptor was isolated from a woman in her 30s in good health. Input material: blood. The CDR3 loop is CASSFETGGYNYGYTF. The DNA of the CDR3 is TGTGCCAGCAGTTTTGAGACAGGGGGTTATAACTATGGCTACACCTTC.